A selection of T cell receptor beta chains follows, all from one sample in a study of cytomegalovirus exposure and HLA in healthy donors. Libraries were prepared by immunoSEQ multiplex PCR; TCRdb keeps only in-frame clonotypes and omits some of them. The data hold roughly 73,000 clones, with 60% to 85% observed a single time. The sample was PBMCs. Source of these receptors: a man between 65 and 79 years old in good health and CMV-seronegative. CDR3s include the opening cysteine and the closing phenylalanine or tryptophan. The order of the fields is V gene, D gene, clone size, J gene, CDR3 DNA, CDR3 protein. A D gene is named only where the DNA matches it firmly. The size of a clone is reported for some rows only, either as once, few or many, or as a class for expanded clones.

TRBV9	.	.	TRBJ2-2	TGTGCCAGCAGCGCCCTTTCGAACACCGGGGAGCTGTTTTTT	CASSALSNTGELFF
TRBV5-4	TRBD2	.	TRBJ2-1	TGTGCCAGCAGCTTTACTAGCGGGGGGTACAATGAGCAGTTCTTC	CASSFTSGGYNEQFF
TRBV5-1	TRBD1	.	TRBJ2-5	TGCGCCAGCAGCTTGGGACAGGGCCAAGAGACCCAGTACTTC	CASSLGQGQETQYF
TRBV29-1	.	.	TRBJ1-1	TGCAGCGCCCTCCGAGGAGAATTTGAAGCTTTCTTT	CSALRGEFEAFF
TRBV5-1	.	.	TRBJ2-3	TGCGCCAGCAGCTTGGACGACAGTAACACAGATACGCAGTATTTT	CASSLDDSNTDTQYF
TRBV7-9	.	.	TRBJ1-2	TGTGCCAGCAGAAGCACAGGAGCTAACTATGGCTACACCTTC	CASRSTGANYGYTF
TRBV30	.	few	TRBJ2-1	TGTGCCTGGAGTACCCAGGGGGGCAATGAGCAGTTCTTC	CAWSTQGGNEQFF
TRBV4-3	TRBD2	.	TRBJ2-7	TGCGCCAGTTCTAGCGGGAGGTTCTACGAGCAGTACTTC	CASSSGRFYEQYF
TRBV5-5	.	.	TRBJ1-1	TGTGCCAGCAGCGTGGGACACGTGAACACTGAAGCTTTCTTT	CASSVGHVNTEAFF
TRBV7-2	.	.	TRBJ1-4	TGTGCCAGCAGCCCCTTTACAGGACGAAATGAAAAACTGTTTTTT	CASSPFTGRNEKLFF
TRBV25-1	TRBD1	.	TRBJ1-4	TGTGCCACCATGACAGGGTGGGAGGAAAAACTGTTTTTT	CATMTGWEEKLFF
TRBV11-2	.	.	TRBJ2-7	TGTGCCAGCAGCCCGCGGGTCACCTACGAGCAGTACTTC	CASSPRVTYEQYF
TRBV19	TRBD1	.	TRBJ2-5	TGTGCCAGTAGTTTTGGGACAGGAAAAGAGACCCAGTACTTC	CASSFGTGKETQYF
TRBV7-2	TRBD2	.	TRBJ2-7	TGTGCCAGCAGCTTTAGGACTAGCGGGAGGCACGAGCAGTACTTC	CASSFRTSGRHEQYF
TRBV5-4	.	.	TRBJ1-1	TGTGCCAGCAGCCTAGGGTTGGGCCGAGGGACTGAAGCTTTCTTT	CASSLGLGRGTEAFF
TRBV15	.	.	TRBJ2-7	TGTGCCACCAGCACGGGGGAGGGGGGGGGCTCCTACGAGCAGTACTTC	CATSTGEGGGSYEQYF
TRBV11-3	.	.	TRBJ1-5	TGTGCCAGCAGCTTAGTTCGGGGGGGATCTAATCAGCCCCAGCATTTT	CASSLVRGGSNQPQHF
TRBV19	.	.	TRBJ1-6	TGTGCCAGTAGTATAACAGGGTTCAGGTCGAATTCACCCCTCCACTTT	CASSITGFRSNSPLHF
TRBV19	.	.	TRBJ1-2	TGTGCCAGCCAAAGGGATGGAGGGAGCGGCTACACCTTC	CASQRDGGSGYTF
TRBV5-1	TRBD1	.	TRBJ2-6	TGCGCCAGCAGCCCAAGGGACAGGGGCTCTGGGGCCAACGTCCTGACTTTC	CASSPRDRGSGANVLTF
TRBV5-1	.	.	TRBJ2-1	TGCGCCAGCAGCTTGCAGGGGTCCTACAATGAGCAGTTCTTC	CASSLQGSYNEQFF
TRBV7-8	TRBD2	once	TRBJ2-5	TGTGCCAGCAGGGGCGGGGGGCCCATGGAGACCCAGTACTTC	CASRGGGPMETQYF
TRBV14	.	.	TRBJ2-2	TGTGCCAGCAGCCAAGCGGGGATTGGGACCGGGGAGCTGTTTTTT	CASSQAGIGTGELFF
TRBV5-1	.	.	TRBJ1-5	TGCGCCAGCAGCCTTAGAGGGGGGGCAGATCAGCCCCAGCATTTT	CASSLRGGADQPQHF
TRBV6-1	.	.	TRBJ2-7	TGTGCCAGCAGTACCGACGGACAGCAAGCCTACGAGCAGTACTTC	CASSTDGQQAYEQYF
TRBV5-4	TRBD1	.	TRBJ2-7	TGTGCCAGCAGCTTTTCGACAGGGGCGTCAATTTACGAGCAGTACTTC	CASSFSTGASIYEQYF
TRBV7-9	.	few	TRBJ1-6	TGTGCCAGCAGCTTACCGGGACAACTAAATTCACCCCTCCACTTT	CASSLPGQLNSPLHF
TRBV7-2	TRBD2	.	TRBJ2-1	TGTGCCAGCAAACGGGGGGGTGATGAGCAGTTCTTC	CASKRGGDEQFF
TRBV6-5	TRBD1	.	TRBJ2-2	TGTGCCAGCATTGGACAGGGGATCACCGGGGAGCTGTTTTTT	CASIGQGITGELFF
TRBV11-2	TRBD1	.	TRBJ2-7	TGTGCCAGCAGCTTAGTTTGGGACAGCTTATACGAGCAGTACTTC	CASSLVWDSLYEQYF
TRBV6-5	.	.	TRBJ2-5	TGTGCCAGCAGTGTACAACAGGGTCCGGAGACCCAGTACTTC	CASSVQQGPETQYF
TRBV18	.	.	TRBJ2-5	TGTGCCAGCTCACCACCGGGGCAGGGAGAGACCCAGTACTTC	CASSPPGQGETQYF
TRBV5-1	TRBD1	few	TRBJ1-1	TGCGCCAGCAGCATGGGGACAGCCAAGAACACTGAAGCTTTCTTT	CASSMGTAKNTEAFF
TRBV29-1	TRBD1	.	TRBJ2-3	TGCAGCGTTGGGGGACAGGACACAGATACGCGGTATTTT	CSVGGQDTDTRYF
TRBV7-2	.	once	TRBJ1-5	TGTGCCAGCAGCCCGGCGGTCGGGATCAATCAGCCCCAGCATTTT	CASSPAVGINQPQHF
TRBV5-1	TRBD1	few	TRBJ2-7	TGCGCCAGCAGCACAGGACAGGGGGCGTACGAGCAGTACTTC	CASSTGQGAYEQYF
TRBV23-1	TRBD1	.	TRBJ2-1	TGCGCCAGCGGGGACAGGTACTACAATGAGCAGTTCTTC	CASGDRYYNEQFF
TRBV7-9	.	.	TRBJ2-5	TGTGCCAGCAGCTTAGGTCAAGGGGGTTCAATGGAGACCCAGTACTTC	CASSLGQGGSMETQYF
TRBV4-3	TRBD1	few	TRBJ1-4	TGCGCCAGCAGCCAAGATTTTACAGGGGTTGAAAAACTGTTTTTT	CASSQDFTGVEKLFF
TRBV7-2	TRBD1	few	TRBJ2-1	TGTGCCAGCAGCACCGGGACAGGGATCTACAATGAGCAGTTCTTC	CASSTGTGIYNEQFF
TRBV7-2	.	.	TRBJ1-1	TGTGCCAGCAGCTCAGTCGGGACATCGGGGAACACTGAAGCTTTCTTT	CASSSVGTSGNTEAFF
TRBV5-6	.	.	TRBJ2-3	TGTGCCAGCAGCTTGGGGACAAAAAGAAGGGATACGCAGTATTTT	CASSLGTKRRDTQYF
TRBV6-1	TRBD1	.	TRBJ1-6	TGTGCCAGCAGGCGAGGACAGGGAGGATCACCCCTCCACTTT	CASRRGQGGSPLHF
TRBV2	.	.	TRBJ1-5	TGTGCCAGCAGTCGAGGGGGACAGCCCCAGCATTTT	CASSRGGQPQHF
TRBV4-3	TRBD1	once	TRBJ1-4	TGCGCCAGCAGGGGAGACAGGGCAACTAATGAAAAACTGTTTTTT	CASRGDRATNEKLFF
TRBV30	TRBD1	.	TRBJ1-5	TGTGCCTGGAGTGGGGGACAGCGAAATCAGCCCCAGCATTTT	CAWSGGQRNQPQHF
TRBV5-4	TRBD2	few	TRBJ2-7	TGTGCCGTTTCCTCGGGCGCATTGGGACTAGCTGGCTACGAGCAGTACTTC	CAVSSGALGLAGYEQYF